This is a list of T cell receptor beta chains from one sample in a study of technical replicates of blood from a few donors. Generated by immunoSEQ multiplex PCR, the TCRdb table keeps only in-frame clones and is missing some. The sample shows just under 60,000 clones, roughly 95% of them seen only once. The sequencing input was PBMCs. These receptors were collected from a human donor in good health. Some clones in this sample may be carry-over from other donors' samples. Each CDR3 is given with its conserved first and last residue. Each record gives: D gene, J gene, CDR3 length, V gene, clone size, CDR3 protein, CDR3 DNA. D genes are given only for firm matches. Clone size is stated in some rows and not others, as once, few, many or a class when expanded.

d_gene: TRBD2
j_gene: TRBJ2-3
len: 16
v_gene: TRBV4-2
abundance: -
CDR3aa: CASSRVRLAGEGTQYF
CDR3nt: TGTGCCAGCAGCCGGGTAAGACTAGCGGGGGAAGGTACGCAGTATTTT

d_gene: TRBD1
j_gene: TRBJ2-4
len: 16
v_gene: TRBV25-1
abundance: -
CDR3aa: CASSESLKGASNIQYF
CDR3nt: TGTGCCAGCAGTGAATCGCTGAAGGGGGCGAGTAACATTCAGTACTTC

d_gene: -
j_gene: TRBJ2-7
len: 16
v_gene: TRBV4-1
abundance: -
CDR3aa: CASSLELALSTYEQYF
CDR3nt: TGCGCCAGCAGCCTAGAACTAGCCTTATCCACCTACGAGCAGTACTTC

d_gene: -
j_gene: TRBJ2-4
len: 14
v_gene: TRBV7-8
abundance: -
CDR3aa: CASSLAGGENIQYF
CDR3nt: TGTGCCAGCAGCTTAGCGGGGGGAGAAAACATTCAGTACTTC

d_gene: -
j_gene: TRBJ2-7
len: 15
v_gene: TRBV4-3
abundance: -
CDR3aa: CASSPAHNRVYEQYF
CDR3nt: TGCGCCAGCAGCCCGGCCCACAACAGGGTCTACGAGCAGTACTTC

d_gene: TRBD1
j_gene: TRBJ1-1
len: 14
v_gene: TRBV4-1
abundance: -
CDR3aa: CASSARLTGGEAFF
CDR3nt: TGCGCCAGCAGCGCCCGATTGACAGGGGGGGAGGCTTTCTTT

d_gene: -
j_gene: TRBJ1-3
len: 14
v_gene: TRBV5-1
abundance: -
CDR3aa: CASSLDYSGNTIYF
CDR3nt: TGCGCCAGCAGCTTGGACTACTCTGGAAACACCATATATTTT

d_gene: -
j_gene: TRBJ1-6
len: 14
v_gene: TRBV6-5
abundance: few
CDR3aa: CASMGAGGNSPLHF
CDR3nt: TGTGCCAGCATGGGGGCCGGGGGGAATTCACCCCTCCACTTT

d_gene: TRBD1
j_gene: TRBJ1-2
len: 19
v_gene: TRBV5-4
abundance: -
CDR3aa: CASSFQAGTGRYSDYGYTF
CDR3nt: TGTGCCAGCAGCTTCCAAGCCGGGACAGGGAGGTATAGTGACTATGGCTACACCTTC

d_gene: -
j_gene: TRBJ2-1
len: 15
v_gene: TRBV7-9
abundance: -
CDR3aa: CASSESGGARDEQFF
CDR3nt: TGTGCCAGCAGCGAAAGTGGGGGGGCTCGCGATGAGCAGTTCTTC

d_gene: -
j_gene: TRBJ1-2
len: 14
v_gene: TRBV19
abundance: -
CDR3aa: CASSISQGNYGYTF
CDR3nt: TGTGCCAGTAGTATATCACAGGGAAACTATGGCTACACCTTC

d_gene: -
j_gene: TRBJ2-3
len: 14
v_gene: TRBV5-1
abundance: -
CDR3aa: CASSLELSTDTQYF
CDR3nt: TGCGCCAGCAGCTTGGAACTCAGCACAGATACGCAGTATTTT

d_gene: -
j_gene: TRBJ1-1
len: 14
v_gene: TRBV2
abundance: -
CDR3aa: CASSEEGDLAEAFF
CDR3nt: TGTGCCAGCAGTGAAGAGGGGGATCTGGCTGAAGCTTTCTTT

d_gene: TRBD2
j_gene: TRBJ2-5
len: 14
v_gene: TRBV5-4
abundance: -
CDR3aa: CASRTSGAGETQYF
CDR3nt: TGTGCCAGCCGAACTAGCGGGGCAGGTGAGACCCAGTACTTC

d_gene: TRBD1
j_gene: TRBJ1-2
len: 15
v_gene: TRBV6-5
abundance: -
CDR3aa: CASKPTRDRNYGYTF
CDR3nt: TGTGCCAGCAAACCGACTCGGGACAGGAACTATGGCTACACCTTC

d_gene: -
j_gene: TRBJ2-7
len: 14
v_gene: TRBV7-3
abundance: -
CDR3aa: CASSLGGRLYEQYF
CDR3nt: TGTGCCAGCAGCTTAGGAGGTAGGCTCTACGAGCAGTACTTC

d_gene: TRBD2
j_gene: TRBJ2-7
len: 20
v_gene: TRBV5-1
abundance: once
CDR3aa: CASSFRVRRTSGGAFYEQYF
CDR3nt: TGCGCCAGCAGCTTTAGGGTTCGGAGGACTAGCGGGGGGGCTTTCTACGAGCAGTACTTC

d_gene: -
j_gene: TRBJ2-3
len: 15
v_gene: TRBV5-4
abundance: -
CDR3aa: CATSEDRSKTDTQYF
CDR3nt: TGTGCCACCAGCGAAGACAGATCTAAGACAGATACGCAGTATTTT

d_gene: -
j_gene: TRBJ2-5
len: 13
v_gene: TRBV30
abundance: -
CDR3aa: CAWSVHLQETQYF
CDR3nt: TGTGCCTGGAGTGTACACCTCCAAGAGACCCAGTACTTC

d_gene: -
j_gene: TRBJ2-7
len: 14
v_gene: TRBV6-5
abundance: -
CDR3aa: CASSSPAGSYEQYF
CDR3nt: TGTGCCAGCAGTTCCCCTGCCGGCTCCTACGAGCAGTACTTC

d_gene: TRBD1
j_gene: TRBJ1-1
len: 14
v_gene: TRBV11-2
abundance: once
CDR3aa: CASNRDRGGTEAFF
CDR3nt: TGTGCCAGCAACCGGGACAGGGGAGGCACTGAAGCTTTCTTT

d_gene: -
j_gene: TRBJ1-3
len: 15
v_gene: TRBV4-3
abundance: once
CDR3aa: CASSQDPGLGNTIYF
CDR3nt: TGCGCCAGCAGCCAAGATCCAGGGTTGGGAAACACCATATATTTT

d_gene: -
j_gene: TRBJ2-7
len: 16
v_gene: TRBV4-1
abundance: -
CDR3aa: CASSFSPGSRDYEQYF
CDR3nt: TGCGCCAGCAGCTTTTCGCCGGGAAGTCGCGACTACGAGCAGTACTTC

d_gene: TRBD1
j_gene: TRBJ1-2
len: 15
v_gene: TRBV7-9
abundance: -
CDR3aa: CASSRMGQGDYGYTF
CDR3nt: TGTGCCAGCAGCCGAATGGGACAGGGGGACTATGGCTACACCTTC

d_gene: -
j_gene: TRBJ1-4
len: 15
v_gene: TRBV2
abundance: -
CDR3aa: CASRRTESPNEKLFF
CDR3nt: TGTGCCAGCAGGAGGACAGAATCTCCTAATGAAAAACTGTTTTTT

d_gene: TRBD2
j_gene: TRBJ2-7
len: 17
v_gene: TRBV5-4
abundance: -
CDR3aa: CASSLDAAGGPGRKQYF
CDR3nt: TGTGCCAGCAGCTTGGATGCAGCGGGAGGGCCGGGTCGCAAGCAGTACTTC

d_gene: -
j_gene: TRBJ2-5
len: 12
v_gene: TRBV29-1
abundance: -
CDR3aa: CSVGRGQETQYF
CDR3nt: TGCAGCGTTGGCCGGGGCCAAGAGACCCAGTACTTC